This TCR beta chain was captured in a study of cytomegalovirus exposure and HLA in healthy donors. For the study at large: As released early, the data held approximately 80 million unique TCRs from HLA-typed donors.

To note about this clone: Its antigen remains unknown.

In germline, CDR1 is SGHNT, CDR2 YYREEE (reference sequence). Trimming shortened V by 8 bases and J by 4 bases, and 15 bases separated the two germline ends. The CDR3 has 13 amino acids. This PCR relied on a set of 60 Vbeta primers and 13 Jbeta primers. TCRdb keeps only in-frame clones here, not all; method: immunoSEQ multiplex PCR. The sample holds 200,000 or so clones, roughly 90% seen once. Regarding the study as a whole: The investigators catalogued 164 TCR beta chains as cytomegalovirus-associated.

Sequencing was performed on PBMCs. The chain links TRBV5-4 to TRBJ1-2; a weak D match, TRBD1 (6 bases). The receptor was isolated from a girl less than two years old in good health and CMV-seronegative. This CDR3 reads CASGQFPLYGYTF. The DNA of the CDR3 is TGTGCCAGTGGACAGTTTCCCCTCTATGGCTACACCTTC. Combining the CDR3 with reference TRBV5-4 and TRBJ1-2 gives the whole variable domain ETGVTQSPTHLIKTRGQQVTLRCSSQSGHNTVSWYQQALGQGPQFIFQYYREEENGRGNFPPRFSGLQFPNYSSELNVNALELDDSALYLCASGQFPLYGYTFGSGTRLTVV.